The 27 T cell receptor beta chains presented below share a single source sample, sequenced in a study of shared clonotypes between healthy human individuals. Assay: immunoSEQ multiplex PCR; the TCRdb copy retains only in-frame clones and omits some. The data show under 200,000 clones, with approximately 92% seen just once and more than 0.065% held by the top ten. Source material: naive CD4+ T cells sorted from blood. Subset of the sample: CD45RA+ positively selected. These receptors came from a woman aged 25-40 years in good health.

The rearrangement uses TRBV10-1 and TRBJ2-1, with 9 bases fitting TRBD2. Germline CDR1 reads WNHNN; CDR2 reads SYGVQD (reference sequence). Unmatched junction bases numbered 8, after V lost 1 base and J lost 7 bases. The CDR3 consists of 16 residues. The CDR3, as DNA: TGCGCCAGCAGTGAGTTGGGCGGGAGGGCCTGGAATGAGCAGTTCTTC. Its translation: CASSELGGRAWNEQFF.

This clone was picked up one time. V usage is TRBV4-2 and J usage is TRBJ2-3, with 7 bases fitting TRBD2. There are 15 residues in the CDR3. Trimming at V came to 2 bases and at J to 5 bases, leaving 7 bases not matched to a gene. Germline V gene data show CDR1 as LGHNA and CDR2 as YNFKEQ. CDR3 amino acids: CASSQLADYRDTQYF. CDR3 DNA: TGTGCCAGCAGCCAACTAGCGGACTACAGAGATACGCAGTATTTT.

This clone was detected only once. The V call is TRBV27, the J call TRBJ2-2; D remains ambiguous. The V gene lost 3 bases and the J gene lost 6 bases, with 8 bases spanning the gap. Germline V gene lookup returns CDR1 MNHEY and CDR2 SMNVEV (reference sequence). The CDR3 has 13 amino acids. The CDR3 region has the DNA TGTGCCAGCAGTTTTCTGGGTCCCGGGGAGCTGTTTTTT. This encodes CASSFLGPGELFF.

This chain connects TRBV15 to TRBJ2-7, with TRBD1 identical over 7 bases. CDR1 and CDR2 from the germline V gene are LNHNV and YYDKDF (reference sequence). The length of the CDR3 is 16 residues. V dropped 1 base and J dropped 2; count of bases not matched to a gene: 8. For the CDR3, the DNA is TGTGCCACCAGCAGAGCCAGGGGGTACAGACCCTACGAGCAGTACTTC. Its protein is CATSRARGYRPYEQYF. Filled out from reference TRBV15 and TRBJ2-7, the complete variable domain reads DAMVIQNPRYQVTQFGKPVTLSCSQTLNHNVMYWYQQKSSQAPKLLFHYYDKDFNNEADTPDNFQSRRPNTSFCFLDIRSPGLGDTAMYLCATSRARGYRPYEQYFGPGTRLTVT.

The chain is built from TRBV10-3 and TRBJ2-3, with D uncertain. Germline V CDR1 and CDR2: ENHRY, SYGVKD. CDR3 size: 13 residues. V lost 2 bases to trimming and J lost 2 bases, with 5 bases between them. The CDR3 DNA reads TGTGCCATCAGTGAGGGTACCACAGATACGCAGTATTTT. Translating gives CAISEGTTDTQYF.

This chain's CDR3 is CASSQQGGGNTIYF. CDR3 DNA: TGTGCCAGCAGCCAGCAGGGTGGTGGGAACACCATATATTTT. The V call is TRBV7-6, the J call TRBJ1-3; perhaps TRBD1 as D (5 bases). The V end was cut by 5 bases, the J end by 7 bases, with 15 bases between. The CDR3 runs 14 residues. Germline loops: CDR1 SGHVS, CDR2 FNYEAQ.

This chain connects TRBV18 to TRBJ1-6, with 9 bases identical to TRBD1. With V trimmed by 3 bases and J by 7 bases, 4 bases remained unmatched. The germline V gene encodes CDR1 KGHSH and CDR2 LQKENI. This CDR3 spans 15 amino acids. CDR3 loop: CASSPGQGMNSPLHF. The CDR3 nucleotides read TGTGCCAGCTCACCCGGACAGGGGATGAATTCACCCCTCCACTTT.

The rearrangement uses TRBV28 and TRBJ1-2; 9 bases align to TRBD1. There are 18 residues in the CDR3. Unmatched junction bases numbered 11, after V lost 1 base and J lost 2 bases. CDR1 and CDR2 (germline): MDHEN, SYDVKM. The CDR3 sequence: CASSLSTRPGTGNYGYTF. The CDR3 DNA sequence: TGTGCCAGCAGTTTATCTACCCGTCCCGGGACAGGGAACTATGGCTACACCTTC.

The chain joins TRBV30 to TRBJ2-5; D possibly corresponds to TRBD1 (6 bases). This CDR3 spans 13 amino acids. Per the germline V gene, CDR1 is GTSNPN and CDR2 is SVGIG (reference sequence). V was cut by 3 bases and J by 12 bases, with 20 bases left in between. The CDR3 DNA sequence: TGTGCCTGGAGCCCGGGACAAACAAGCTCTGAGTACTTC. Translation gives CAWSPGQTSSEYF.

The chain links TRBV5-4 to TRBJ2-2; TRBD2 might be the D (6 bases). The germline V gene has CDR1 SGHNT and CDR2 YYREEE (reference sequence). V was trimmed by 4 bases and J by 6 bases, leaving 19 bases between them. CDR3 length: 16 amino acids. Here the CDR3 reads CASSPDGPGVPGELFF. The CDR3 region has the DNA TGTGCCAGCAGCCCGGACGGCCCGGGAGTACCCGGGGAGCTGTTTTTT. Based on the CDR3 plus reference TRBV5-4 and TRBJ2-2, the full variable domain is ETGVTQSPTHLIKTRGQQVTLRCSSQSGHNTVSWYQQALGQGPQFIFQYYREEENGRGNFPPRFSGLQFPNYSSELNVNALELDDSALYLCASSPDGPGVPGELFFGEGSRLTVL.

The chain has TRBV5-1 and TRBJ1-1; tentatively, D is TRBD1 (6 bases). Trimming took off 0 bases at V and 3 bases at J, with 12 bases between the two ends. This CDR3 spans 15 amino acids. CDR1 SGHRS and CDR2 YFSETQ come from the germline V gene. The DNA of the CDR3 is TGCGCCAGCAGCTTGGCGGCGGGGGCGGACACTGAAGCTTTCTTT. It codes for CASSLAAGADTEAFF.

CDR3 amino acids: CASSPPGREKRVSAFF. CDR3 DNA sequence: TGTGCCAGCTCACCACCTGGCCGGGAAAAACGGGTATCAGCTTTCTTT. V gene TRBV18 combines with J gene TRBJ1-1; D is ambiguous. The V gene lost 0 bases and the J gene lost 10 bases, with 21 bases spanning the gap. The CDR3 loop spans 16 amino acids. Germline lookup yields CDR1 KGHSH and CDR2 LQKENI.

The chain links TRBV29-1 to TRBJ2-7; D gene uncertain. Germline loops: CDR1 SQVTM, CDR2 ANQGSEA. V shed 2 bases and J shed 3 bases, with 8 bases lying between them. The CDR3 covers 12 residues. In nucleotides, the CDR3 is TGCAGCGTTGAATACTCGAACTACGAGCAGTACTTC. This sequence encodes CSVEYSNYEQYF.

The chain uses TRBV5-4 and TRBJ2-6; D not certain. Trimming removed 4 bases at V and 1 base at J, with 12 bases between. The CDR3 has 16 amino acids. In germline, CDR1 is SGHNT, CDR2 YYREEE (reference sequence). CDR3 bases: TGTGCCAGCAGCCCGTTTAGAGGTTCTGGGGCCAACGTCCTGACTTTC. Its translation: CASSPFRGSGANVLTF.

The V gene is TRBV5-6, the J gene TRBJ2-7; possible D gene TRBD1, 7 bases. Germline V lookup: CDR1 SGHDT, CDR2 YYEEEE. The CDR3 loop spans 14 amino acids. V was clipped by 6 bases and J by 6 bases, with 19 bases between them. In nucleotides, the CDR3 is TGTGCCAGCAAACGACAGGGACTCGCGGCCGAGCAGTACTTC. Its protein product is CASKRQGLAAEQYF.

CDR3 DNA sequence: TGTGCCATCAGTGAACGGCAGGCGAGCGACGAGCAGTACTTC. This encodes CAISERQASDEQYF. The rearrangement joins TRBV10-3 to TRBJ2-5; D remains unclear. The end of the DNA aligns better with TRBJ2-7, so the J call may be wrong. Germline values: CDR1 ENHRY, CDR2 SYGVKD. The CDR3 spans 14 residues.

This chain uses TRBV14 with TRBJ2-1, with a tentative D call TRBD2 (6 bases). This CDR3 comprises 15 residues. The germline gives CDR1 SGHDN, CDR2 FVKESK. Trimming took 6 bases from V and 6 from J, leaving 18 bases between them. As DNA, the CDR3 is TGTGCCAGCAGACAAATGGGGGGTATGGGCAATGAGCAGTTCTTC. Protein sequence: CASRQMGGMGNEQFF.

The CDR3 sequence: CASSEYRAYNSPLHF. The CDR3 DNA follows: TGTGCCAGCAGTGAATATAGGGCTTATAATTCACCCCTCCACTTT. The chain combines TRBV25-1 with TRBJ1-6, with D hard to call. This CDR3 has 15 amino acids. Germline CDR1 is MGHDK and CDR2 is SYGVNS. The germline V and J ends were trimmed by 0 bases and 4 bases, with 7 bases remaining between them.

V usage is TRBV5-1 and J usage is TRBJ2-3; D is unresolved. Germline V gene lookup returns CDR1 SGHRS and CDR2 YFSETQ. Trimming removed 6 bases at V and 1 base at J, with 12 bases between. The CDR3 loop spans 14 amino acids. CDR3: CASTLQKRTDTQYF. The CDR3 DNA follows: TGCGCCAGCACCTTACAGAAGCGCACAGATACGCAGTATTTT.

The count of this clone is one. The CDR3 sequence: CASSSTPGNEKLFF. CDR3 nucleotides: TGTGCCAGTAGTTCAACACCAGGTAACGAAAAACTGTTTTTT. The V call is TRBV19, the J call TRBJ1-4, with D uncertain. The ends were cut back, 5 bases at V and 8 bases at J, with 15 bases in the middle. The CDR3 totals 14 residues. The germline V gene has CDR1 LNHDA and CDR2 SQIVND (reference sequence). The full variable domain, in which reference TRBV19 and TRBJ1-4 provide the parts outside the CDR3, is DGGITQSPKYLFRKEGQNVTLSCEQNLNHDAMYWYRQDPGQGLRLIYYSQIVNDFQKGDIAEGYSVSREKKESFPLTVTSAQKNPTAFYLCASSSTPGNEKLFFGSGTQLSVL.

The chain combines TRBV19 with TRBJ2-5; D not certain. The J call may be incorrect, as the DNA end agrees better with TRBJ2-7. This CDR3 spans 14 amino acids. CDR1 is LNHDA and CDR2 is SQIVND in the germline V gene (reference sequence). Written as DNA, the CDR3 is TGTGCCAGTAGTACCGGACGGAGAGGCTACGAGCAGTACTTC. It codes for CASSTGRRGYEQYF.

In its sample, this clone was seen once. V and J are TRBV7-9 and TRBJ1-2; D is unclear. The germline V gene encodes CDR1 SEHNR and CDR2 FQNEAQ (reference sequence). The CDR3 is made up of 13 amino acids. V was clipped by 3 bases and J by 7 bases, with 12 bases between them. In DNA form, the CDR3 reads TGTGCCAGCAGCTTCGACCCCCCAGGTGGCTACACCTTC. Translated: CASSFDPPGGYTF.

The V and J genes are TRBV27 and TRBJ2-5; no definite D call. Between the trimmed V and J ends, which lost 2 bases and 6 bases, there was a span of 10 bases. Germline loops: CDR1 MNHEY, CDR2 SMNVEV (reference sequence). This CDR3 is built from 13 residues. In nucleotides, the CDR3 is TGTGCCAGCAGTTTAATGGGTGGAAAGACCCAGTACTTC. This codes for CASSLMGGKTQYF.

This chain joins TRBV7-2 and TRBJ2-5; 10 bases are shared with TRBD2. The CDR3 is 16 amino acids. Germline V gene sequence: CDR1 SGHTA, CDR2 FQGNSA. V was clipped by 5 bases and J by 11 bases; unmatched bases: 17. CDR3 nucleotide sequence: TGTGCCAGCAGCGCCTACGCCCTAGCGGGAGTGTGGGAGCAGTACTTC. Translation: CASSAYALAGVWEQYF.

This sequence joins TRBV11-2 and TRBJ2-7; D perhaps matches TRBD1 (6 bases). Germline CDR1 and CDR2: SGHAT and FQNNGV. V was shortened by 5 bases and J by 5 bases, with 16 bases between the two germline ends. This CDR3 region has 14 residues. The CDR3 sequence is CASSQRQDSDEQYF. The CDR3 bases are TGTGCCAGCAGCCAGCGACAGGACAGCGACGAGCAGTACTTC.

This clone was seen a handful of times. V is TRBV11-2 and J is TRBJ2-7, with unresolved D. CDR3 size: 14 residues. The V end lost 4 bases, the J end lost 9 bases, and 19 bases lay between the germline ends. Germline loops: CDR1 SGHAT, CDR2 FQNNGV. The CDR3 DNA is TGTGCCAGCAGCTCCAATAGCATGGTCTGGGCGCAGTACTTC. Protein: CASSSNSMVWAQYF.

With respect to this clone: An end of the junction differs from the germline gene, which may be a read error. The chain uses TRBV10-2 and TRBJ2-2, with D perhaps TRBD2 (5 bases). CDR3 length: 12 residues. Germline V gene lookup returns CDR1 WSHSY and CDR2 SAAADI. CDR3 in amino acids: CASNEGAGELFF. CDR3 bases: TGCGCCAGCAATGAGGGAGCCGGGGAGCTGTTTTTT.